Below, one TCR beta chain is given with its context. Its antigen is not known. The data derive from a study of shared clonotypes between healthy human individuals. Across the whole study: A couple of female and three male donors aged 18 to 49 were enrolled. Per donor, CD8 memory used one plate, CD8 naive used two, CD4 memory used three and CD4 naive used three. General observations from the study: Estimated richness was generally greater in naive than memory subsets.

The assay was run at deep level. Produced via immunoSEQ multiplex PCR; TCRdb's table is partial and in-frame only. The table includes around 2.5 million clones, over 85% detected once. Unmatched junction bases numbered 4, after V lost 0 bases and J lost 6 bases. Germline CDR1 reads MNHEY; CDR2 reads SVGAGI. This CDR3 is 15 amino acids long. This receptor was identified in a man younger than 30 in good health. Some clones in this sample may be carry-over from other donors' samples. The chain has TRBV6-5 and TRBJ2-2, with 7 nucleotides matching TRBD2. The specimen sequenced was naive CD4+ T cells from PBMCs. Subset of the sample: CD45RA+ positively selected. The CDR3 protein is CASSYSMAGAGELFF. CDR3 sequence (DNA): TGTGCCAGCAGTTACTCGATGGCGGGAGCCGGGGAGCTGTTTTTT.